This entry describes one T cell receptor beta chain. The target antigen is unknown. The sample comes from a study of T cell responses to AZD1222 COVID-19 vaccine. The overall study: The study pooled second doses at about 4 or about 12 weeks. Study-wide points: Seropositive status at baseline applied to only a handful of AZD1222 recipients. In the spike-specific TCR repertoire, nearly half reportedly target unmutated variant regions. There were mostly white British donors and more females than males, and clonal diversity was possibly underestimated.

Trimming removed 0 bases at V and 1 base at J, with 9 bases between. Germline CDR1 SGDLS, CDR2 YYNGEE. The CDR3 loop spans 15 amino acids. Profiling relied on immunoSEQ multiplex PCR, and the TCRdb table lists in-frame clones only, not all of them. The data contain about 37,000 clones, less than 90% of them singletons. The gene calls are TRBV9 and TRBJ2-3; no firm D call. This clonotype was obtained from an adult in good health. The sequences come from peripheral blood, collected on day 0 of AZD1222 vaccination. The CDR3 sequence: CASSVDDGRTDTQYF. CDR3 nucleotides: TGTGCCAGCAGCGTAGATGATGGGCGCACAGATACGCAGTATTTT. The full variable domain, rest sourced from reference TRBV9 and TRBJ2-3, is DSGVTQTPKHLITATGQRVTLRCSPRSGDLSVYWYQQSLDQGLQFLIQYYNGEERAKGNILERFSAQQFPDLHSELNLSSLELGDSALYFCASSVDDGRTDTQYFGPGTRLTVL.